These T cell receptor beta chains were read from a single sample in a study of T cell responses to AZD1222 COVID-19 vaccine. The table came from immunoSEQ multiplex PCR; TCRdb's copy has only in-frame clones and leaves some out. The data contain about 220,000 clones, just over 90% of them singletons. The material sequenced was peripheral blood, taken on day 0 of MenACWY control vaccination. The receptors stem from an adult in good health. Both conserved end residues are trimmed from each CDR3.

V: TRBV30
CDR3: AWSVRNILATSTDTQY

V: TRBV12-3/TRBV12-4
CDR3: ASSFQGPYEQY

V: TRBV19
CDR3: ASRRDRGTEAF

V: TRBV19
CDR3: ASTLRRNMNTEAF

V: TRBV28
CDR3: ASSLRSTGFDGYT

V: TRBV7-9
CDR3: ASSLAGGNEKLF

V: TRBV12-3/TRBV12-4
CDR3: ASRYEVGEAF

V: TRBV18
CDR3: ASSPDSLGTEAF

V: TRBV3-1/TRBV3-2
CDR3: ASYPPGRTEAF

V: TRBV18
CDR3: ASSPIGQGGQPQH

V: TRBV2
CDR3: ASGVRGNNQPQH

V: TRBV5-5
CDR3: ASSLSGAQQY

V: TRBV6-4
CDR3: ASSDSGRGGGYT

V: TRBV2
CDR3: ASSGVEDSRYT

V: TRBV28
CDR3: ASSLPGQNNQPQH

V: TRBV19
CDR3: ASSIDRGGNQPQH

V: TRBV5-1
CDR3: ASSLLGATNGANVLT